This TCR beta chain appears in the sequencing data of a study of blood T cell repertoires in COVID-19. Study overall: Samples of COVID-19 (acute and convalescent) were obtained from the United States, Italy and Spain. From T cells, B-cell-depleted T cells, or PBMCs came the material, which was cDNA or gDNA.

All enrollees were roughly 18 to 100 years old and from fewer than 25 US areas. CDR1 is SGHAT and CDR2 is FQNNGV in the germline V gene. J was trimmed by 4 bases and V by 5 bases; bases with no gene match: 6. The CDR3 loop spans 15 amino acids. In the source study's methods: From reference gene primer amplification, estimates of nucleated cell counts were derived. TCRdb's copy holds only in-frame clones and misses some; the assay was immunoSEQ multiplex PCR. For V, J and clone size, that table is used; D and trimming come from the DNA. The sample consists of 160,000 or so clones, roughly 90% of them appearing once.

The chain is built from TRBV11-2 and TRBJ2-5, with 11 bases fitting TRBD1. The receptor was derived from a human donor with acute COVID-19. The donor label of this sample is uncertain. The sample taken for sequencing was PBMCs or T cells enriched from blood (not recorded which). The CDR3 region has the DNA TGTGCCAGCAGCCACAGGACAGGGGGCTTAGAGACCCAGTACTTC. Translating gives CASSHRTGGLETQYF.